These 27 T cell receptor beta chains came from one sample sequenced in a study of CD8+ T cells in alopecia areata. Treatment reported: oral pan-JAK inhibitor, 5-10 mg twice daily. Following extraction, RNA underwent reverse transcription to cDNA, which served as the sequencing template. The repertoire was sequenced with immunoSEQ multiplex PCR; TCRdb's copy has only in-frame clones and lacks some. The data contain around 150,000 clones, roughly 65% of them singletons. Source: CD4+ T cells sorted from blood, taken at week 4, from a patient treated with tofacitinib. The receptors derive from a human donor with alopecia areata.

The rearrangement uses TRBV2 and TRBJ1-2; D gene uncertain. CDR3 length: 14 amino acids. The germline gives CDR1 SNHLY, CDR2 FYNNEI. V gave up 5 bases and J gave up 4 bases, with 14 bases separating them. The CDR3 region is CASSSRRDSYGYTF. The CDR3 DNA reads TGTGCCAGCAGTTCGCGTCGCGATAGCTATGGCTACACCTTC.

The J gene is TRBJ1-4, the V gene TRBV6-1; D not resolved. The CDR3 totals 13 residues. CDR1 MNHNS and CDR2 SASEGT come from the germline V gene. The germline V and J ends were trimmed by 2 bases and 8 bases, with 9 bases remaining between them. The CDR3 sequence: CASSETSYEKLFF. The CDR3 DNA is TGTGCCAGCAGTGAAACATCTTACGAAAAACTGTTTTTT.

The chain combines TRBV5-1 with TRBJ2-5, with unresolved D. This CDR3 is built from 15 residues. The V gene lost 5 bases and the J gene lost 5 bases, with 19 bases spanning the gap. Germline lookup yields CDR1 SGHRS and CDR2 YFSETQ. The DNA of the CDR3 is TGCGCCAGCAGGAGGATGACGGGCATGGGCGAGACCCAGTACTTC. As protein: CASRRMTGMGETQYF.

This chain uses TRBV29-1 with TRBJ1-1; no firm D call. The length of the CDR3 is 13 residues. The V gene's germline CDR1 is SQVTM and CDR2 ANQGSEA. Trimming cost V 7 bases and J 0 bases, with 12 bases left between them. The CDR3 protein is CSAGLKMNTEAFF. CDR3 in DNA: TGCAGCGCCGGTCTCAAGATGAACACTGAAGCTTTCTTT.

This sequence joins TRBV29-1 and TRBJ2-1; 9 bases are a match to TRBD1. The germline CDR1 and CDR2 sequences are SQVTM and ANQGSEA. The ends lost 7 bases at V and 14 bases at J; junction bases unmatched: 9. This CDR3 is built from 11 residues. CDR3 protein: CSAGQGSGKFF. The CDR3 DNA sequence: TGCAGCGCGGGACAGGGTAGTGGAAAGTTCTTC.

The chain has TRBV27 and TRBJ1-6; 7 nucleotides agree with TRBD1. The CDR3 length is 12 residues. V shed 10 bases and J 8 bases; nucleotides not matched to a gene: 5. The germline CDR1 and CDR2 sequences are MNHEY and SMNVEV (reference sequence). Here the CDR3 reads CATRDSHSPLHF. The CDR3 region has the DNA TGTGCCACGCGGGACAGTCATTCACCCCTCCACTTT.

The chain links TRBV30 to TRBJ2-3, with D perhaps matching TRBD1 or TRBD2 (5 bases each). The V gene's germline CDR1 is GTSNPN and CDR2 SVGIG (reference sequence). The length of the CDR3 is 15 residues. Trimming took off 3 bases at V and 0 bases at J, with 13 bases between the two ends. Here the CDR3 reads CAWRIRGRSTDTQYF. CDR3 DNA: TGTGCCTGGAGGATACGGGGCCGAAGCACAGATACGCAGTATTTT.

The genes are TRBV2 and TRBJ2-3, with D tentatively TRBD2 (6 bases). Germline CDR1 and CDR2: SNHLY and FYNNEI. Trimming pared 1 base from V and 5 bases from J, leaving 13 bases between. The CDR3 spans 15 residues. CDR3 sequence reads: CASSEGLVGGDTQYF. As DNA, the CDR3 is TGTGCCAGCAGTGAAGGACTAGTGGGGGGAGATACGCAGTATTTT.

As for this clone: Different DNA sequences within this sample yield the same CDR3. CDR3: CSVATSGGPDTQYF. The CDR3 nucleotides are TGCAGCGTGGCGACTAGCGGGGGCCCAGATACGCAGTATTTT. The rearrangement joins TRBV29-1 to TRBJ2-3, with 12 positions matching TRBD2. Germline loops: CDR1 SQVTM, CDR2 ANQGSEA. The CDR3 runs 14 residues. V was clipped by 6 bases and J by 4 bases; unmatched bases: 5.

Turning to this clone: Within the sample, other DNA sequences also encode this same CDR3. The chain carries TRBV29-1 and TRBJ2-5; D is tentatively TRBD1 or TRBD2 (6 bases each). The CDR3 length is 12 residues. With 4 bases removed from V and 5 bases from J, the gap between germline ends came to 11 bases. CDR1 SQVTM and CDR2 ANQGSEA come from the germline V gene. CDR3: CSVVTGRETQYF. The CDR3 region has the DNA TGCAGCGTTGTAACAGGGAGGGAGACCCAGTACTTC.

This chain joins TRBV20-1 and TRBJ1-1; D gene uncertain. Trimming left V 8 bases short and J 10 bases short, with 11 bases between. Per germline, CDR1 DFQATT and CDR2 SNEGSKA (reference sequence). CDR3 length: 9 amino acids. The CDR3 is CSRRPGAFF. CDR3 in DNA: TGCAGTCGACGACCTGGAGCTTTCTTT.

This sequence joins TRBV18 and TRBJ2-2; D perhaps matches TRBD2 (6 bases). Germline CDR1 is KGHSH and CDR2 is LQKENI. CDR3 length equals 15 residues. Trimming removed 1 base at V and 7 bases at J, with 13 bases between. The DNA of the CDR3 is TGTGCCAGCTCACCACGGCGGGGTCGTAGCGGGGAGCTGTTTTTT. This encodes CASSPRRGRSGELFF.

The count of this clone is one. This chain joins TRBV30 and TRBJ1-4, with 8 bases identical to TRBD1. Trimming cost V 0 bases and J 8 bases; bases outside gene matches: 5. Per the germline V gene, CDR1 is GTSNPN and CDR2 is SVGIG (reference sequence). This CDR3 is 14 amino acids long. For the CDR3, the DNA is TGTGCCTGGAGTGTGACAGGGGATTGGGAAAAACTGTTTTTT. Translating it yields CAWSVTGDWEKLFF.

This clone was seen a few times. One junction end disagrees with the germline gene, perhaps due to a read error. The chain carries TRBV5-7 and TRBJ1-1; D uncertain. TRBV5-7 is known as an ORF, though its function is uncertain. CDR3 size: 15 residues. The CDR3 here is CASSLGLPMKTEAFF. CDR3 coding DNA: TGTGCCAGCAGCTTGGGACTGCCTATGAAAACTGAAGCTTTCTTT.

CDR3 bases: TGTGCCAGCAGCCCTCCTAGCGGGGGGGCAAAGGACACCGGGGAGCTGTTTTTT. This encodes CASSPPSGGAKDTGELFF. This rearrangement joins TRBV7-3 to TRBJ2-2, with 12 bases identical to TRBD2. CDR1 is SGHTA, CDR2 FQGTGA, per germline. The CDR3 has 18 amino acids. V was pared by 5 bases and J by 3 bases, with 10 bases of the junction left unmatched.

The chain couples TRBV30 to TRBJ1-2; D is possibly TRBD1 (6 bases). The germline gives CDR1 GTSNPN, CDR2 SVGIG (reference sequence). Trimming left V 2 bases short and J 8 bases short, with 21 bases between. There are 15 residues in the CDR3. The CDR3 is CAWSLSWGASMGYTF. CDR3 in DNA: TGTGCCTGGAGTCTTTCCTGGGGGGCGAGTATGGGCTACACCTTC.

This chain connects TRBV5-1 to TRBJ1-5, with D uncertain. This CDR3 is built from 13 residues. V was clipped by 2 bases and J by 4 bases, with 7 bases between them. Germline CDR1 SGHRS, CDR2 YFSETQ. DNA for the CDR3: TGCGCCAGCAGCTTACGAGAAAATCAGCCCCAGCATTTT. Encoded protein: CASSLRENQPQHF. The full variable domain, completed using reference TRBV5-1 and TRBJ1-5, is KAGVTQTPRYLIKTRGQQVTLSCSPISGHRSVSWYQQTPGQGLQFLFEYFSETQRNKGNFPGRFSGRQFSNSRSEMNVSTLELGDSALYLCASSLRENQPQHFGDGTRLSIL.

This clone has only one observation. The rearrangement links TRBV5-1 to TRBJ2-3; TRBD2 agrees at 8 bases. The J segment lost 0 bases and the V segment lost 6 bases, leaving 3 bases of the junction unmatched. Germline loops: CDR1 SGHRS, CDR2 YFSETQ. The CDR3 has 14 amino acids. The CDR3 is CASIRGGSTDTQYF. The CDR3 DNA reads as TGCGCCAGCATCCGGGGGGGTAGCACAGATACGCAGTATTTT.

This clone came up once. J is TRBJ1-2 and V is TRBV10-3, with no clear D. Trimming removed 2 bases at V and 4 bases at J, with 11 bases between. Looked up from germline, CDR1 is ENHRY and CDR2 is SYGVKD. The CDR3 contains 14 residues. Written as DNA, the CDR3 is TGTGCCATCAGTGAGGAGGGCCTTGTCTATGGCTACACCTTC. This gives the protein CAISEEGLVYGYTF.

This clone is a singleton in its sample. V and J are TRBV7-2 and TRBJ2-1, with 9 positions matching TRBD2. The CDR3 has 15 residues. Unmatched junction bases numbered 5, after V lost 3 bases and J lost 5 bases. The germline CDR1 and CDR2 sequences are SGHTA and FQGNSA. The CDR3 sequence is CASSFSASGNNEQFF. The CDR3 DNA sequence: TGTGCCAGCAGCTTCTCGGCTAGCGGGAACAATGAGCAGTTCTTC.

This clone ranks as medium-sized. Within the sample, other DNA sequences also encode this same CDR3. The J gene is TRBJ1-4, the V gene TRBV29-1, with 10 bases lining up with TRBD1. The CDR3 is made up of 12 amino acids. Trimming took 4 bases from V and 7 from J; bases not matched to a gene: 0. From germline, CDR1 is SQVTM and CDR2 ANQGSEA. CDR3 DNA sequence: TGCAGCGTTGGGACAGGGGGTGAAAAACTGTTTTTT. Its protein product is CSVGTGGEKLFF.

This chain connects TRBV4-1 to TRBJ2-3, with a tentative D call TRBD2 (6 bases). V lost 0 bases and J 3 bases, leaving 10 bases between the germline ends. The germline V gene has CDR1 MGHRA and CDR2 YSYEKL. CDR3 length equals 15 residues. CDR3 nucleotides: TGCGCCAGCAGCCAAGACTCGCTAGCGACAGATACGCAGTATTTT. It encodes CASSQDSLATDTQYF.

The chain links TRBV7-2 to TRBJ1-2; 8 bases line up with TRBD1. V was pared by 5 bases and J by 5 bases, with 10 bases of the junction left unmatched. The CDR3 extends over 15 amino acids. Germline loops: CDR1 SGHTA, CDR2 FQGNSA. CDR3 in amino acids: CASSRNWDRLYGYTF. Written as DNA, the CDR3 is TGTGCCAGCAGCCGCAACTGGGACAGGCTGTATGGCTACACCTTC.

This clone has just one count. The V call is TRBV5-1, the J call TRBJ1-1; 8 bases align to TRBD1. This CDR3 region has 13 residues. V lost 4 bases to trimming and J lost 5 bases; unmatched junction nucleotides: 4. From germline, CDR1 is SGHRS and CDR2 YFSETQ. The CDR3 region is CASSITGGTEAFF. The CDR3 region has the DNA TGCGCCAGCAGCATTACAGGGGGTACTGAAGCTTTCTTT.

This clone occurred a few times. The genes are TRBV5-1 and TRBJ1-2; 8 bases match TRBD1. The CDR3 totals 13 residues. Trimming took 4 bases from V and 8 from J; bases not matched to a gene: 7. CDR1 and CDR2 from the germline V gene are SGHRS and YFSETQ. The CDR3, as DNA: TGCGCCAGCAGCAAGGACAGGGCAGGCGGCTACACCTTC. Translation gives CASSKDRAGGYTF.

The rearrangement joins TRBV29-1 to TRBJ2-5; the D is unclear. Looked up from germline, CDR1 is SQVTM and CDR2 is ANQGSEA. The CDR3 runs to 11 residues. V lost 7 bases to trimming and J lost 0 bases, with 6 bases between them. CDR3 DNA: TGCAGCGCTAGGAACCAAGAGACCCAGTACTTC. This translates into CSARNQETQYF.

The V gene is TRBV4-3, the J gene TRBJ2-3, with 9 nucleotides matching TRBD2. Per germline, CDR1 LGHNA and CDR2 YSLEER. After removal of 5 bases from V and 4 bases from J, the junction contained 13 bases not matched to a gene. There are 17 residues in the CDR3. CDR3 in amino acids: CASSKSGSRGGADTQYF. In DNA, the CDR3 is TGCGCCAGCAGCAAAAGCGGCTCGCGGGGGGGCGCAGATACGCAGTATTTT.